Included here is one TCR beta chain sequence, with context. Reprocessing the 5' RACE reads, TCRdb reports a single entry for every CDR3 protein and omits DNA. In all, the sample yields a few hundred thousand distinct CDR3 sequences. The sample is drawn from a study of monozygotic twins with inflammatory bowel disease. Germline V lookup: CDR1 SGHNT, CDR2 YENEEA. This CDR3 has 15 amino acids. Sequenced material: blood. The clonotype was recovered from a human donor with ulcerative colitis or Crohn's disease, or a healthy co-twin of an affected twin (not recorded which). The genes are TRBV11-3 and TRBJ2-2. Here the CDR3 reads CASSLAAGTTGELFF.